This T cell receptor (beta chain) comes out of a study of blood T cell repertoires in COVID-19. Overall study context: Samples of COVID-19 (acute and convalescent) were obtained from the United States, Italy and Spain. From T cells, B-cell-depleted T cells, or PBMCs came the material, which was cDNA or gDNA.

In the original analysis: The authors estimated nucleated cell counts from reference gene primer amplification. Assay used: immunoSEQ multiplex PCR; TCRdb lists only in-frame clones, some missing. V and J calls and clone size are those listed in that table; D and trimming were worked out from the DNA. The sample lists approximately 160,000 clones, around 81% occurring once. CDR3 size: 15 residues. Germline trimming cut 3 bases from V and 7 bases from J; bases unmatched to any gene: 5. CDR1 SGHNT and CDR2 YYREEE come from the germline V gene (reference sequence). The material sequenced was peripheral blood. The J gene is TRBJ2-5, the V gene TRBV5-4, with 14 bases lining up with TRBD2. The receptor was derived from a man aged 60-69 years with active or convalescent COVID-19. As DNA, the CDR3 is TGTGCCAGCAGCTCCGGGACTAGCGGGGGTAGGACCCAGTACTTC. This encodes CASSSGTSGGRTQYF.